The 20 T cell receptor beta chains in this list originate from one sample, sequenced in a study of blood T cell repertoires in COVID-19. Assay used: immunoSEQ multiplex PCR; TCRdb lists only in-frame clones, some missing. This table has roughly 120,000 clones, 85% to 90% appearing once. Sequences were obtained from peripheral blood. Source of these receptors: a man aged 55 to 70 with acute or convalescent COVID-19.

V is TRBV7-9 and J is TRBJ1-4; 8 bases are shared with TRBD1. V dropped 4 bases and J dropped 3; count of bases not matched to a gene: 10. The CDR3 totals 17 residues. CDR1 and CDR2 (germline): SEHNR, FQNEAQ (reference sequence). CDR3 region: CASSSFRQGPANEKLFF. In DNA form, the CDR3 reads TGTGCCAGCAGCTCATTTCGACAGGGGCCGGCTAATGAAAAACTGTTTTTT.

The chain combines TRBV5-1 with TRBJ2-3; D is perhaps TRBD1 (6 bases). There are 15 residues in the CDR3. Germline CDR1 reads SGHRS; CDR2 reads YFSETQ. Deletions cut 5 bases from V and 0 bases from J, with 13 bases between. The CDR3 sequence is CASRPGQSSTDTQYF. Here the CDR3 DNA reads TGCGCCAGCAGGCCCGGACAGAGTAGCACAGATACGCAGTATTTT.

This chain joins TRBV5-1 and TRBJ2-5; 10 bases line up with TRBD1. The CDR3 extends over 22 amino acids. Looked up from germline, CDR1 is SGHRS and CDR2 is YFSETQ. V lost 3 bases to trimming and J lost 1 base; unmatched junction nucleotides: 24. The CDR3 spells CASSSPVAGQGEEDRGQETQYF. CDR3 nucleotides: TGCGCCAGCAGCTCCCCCGTCGCTGGACAGGGGGAAGAGGATAGAGGCCAAGAGACCCAGTACTTC.

The V and J genes are TRBV5-1 and TRBJ1-4; 11 bases map to TRBD1. The CDR3 loop spans 18 amino acids. Trimming cost V 4 bases and J 3 bases; bases outside gene matches: 11. Germline lookup yields CDR1 SGHRS and CDR2 YFSETQ. CDR3: CASSPIGTGGLSNEKLFF. The CDR3 region has the DNA TGCGCCAGCAGCCCGATTGGGACAGGGGGATTATCTAATGAAAAACTGTTTTTT.

J is TRBJ2-7 and V is TRBV10-3; D is perhaps TRBD2 (6 bases). Germline V lookup: CDR1 ENHRY, CDR2 SYGVKD. Trimming pared 6 bases from V and 2 bases from J, leaving 23 bases between. This CDR3 contains 17 residues. The CDR3 reads CAIRDSGGTHHTYEQYF. Here the CDR3 DNA reads TGTGCCATCAGGGACTCCGGAGGGACTCACCATACCTACGAGCAGTACTTC.

The CDR3 sequence is CASSIPDRGYAGELFF. In DNA form, the CDR3 reads TGTGCCAGTAGTATCCCCGACAGGGGGTACGCCGGGGAGCTGTTTTTT. The V and J genes are TRBV19 and TRBJ2-2, with TRBD1 matching over 9 bases. Germline V CDR1 and CDR2: LNHDA, SQIVND (reference sequence). This CDR3 comprises 16 residues. Trimming cost V 3 bases and J 6 bases; bases outside gene matches: 8.

Concerning this clone: In the same sample, other DNA sequences code for this CDR3. The gene calls are TRBV7-2 and TRBJ2-7, with D maybe TRBD1 (5 bases). This CDR3 has 14 amino acids. Looked up from germline, CDR1 is SGHTA and CDR2 is FQGNSA. With 1 base removed from V and 1 base from J, the gap between germline ends came to 8 bases. CDR3 residues: CASSLERGSYEQYF. The CDR3, as DNA: TGTGCCAGCAGCTTAGAAAGGGGTTCCTACGAGCAGTACTTC.

V is TRBV11-2 and J is TRBJ1-1; D remains unclear. This CDR3 has 13 amino acids. The germline V and J ends were trimmed by 8 bases and 4 bases, with 14 bases remaining between them. Germline CDR1 and CDR2: SGHAT and FQNNGV. CDR3: CASLGVWGTEAFF. As DNA, the CDR3 is TGTGCCAGCCTCGGGGTTTGGGGCACTGAAGCTTTCTTT.

The chain links TRBV18 to TRBJ1-5, with 7 bases aligning to TRBD1. This CDR3 has 14 amino acids. Germline assignment: CDR1 KGHSH and CDR2 LQKENI. With V trimmed by 5 bases and J by 2 bases, 3 bases remained unmatched. DNA of the CDR3: TGTGCCAGCTCAAGGGGGCGCGGCAATCAGCCCCAGCATTTT. Translation gives CASSRGRGNQPQHF.

This clone turned up a few times. This rearrangement joins TRBV4-3 to TRBJ2-5, with 8 bases aligning to TRBD1. The V and J ends lost 0 bases and 4 bases, in that order; junction bases with no gene match: 1. Per the germline V gene, CDR1 is LGHNA and CDR2 is YSLEER. This CDR3 contains 14 residues. The CDR3 bases are TGCGCCAGCAGCCAAGAGACAGGGGTAGAGACCCAGTACTTC. Amino acids: CASSQETGVETQYF.

V gene TRBV25-1 combines with J gene TRBJ1-1, with D possibly matching TRBD1 (5 bases). Germline values: CDR1 MGHDK, CDR2 SYGVNS. The CDR3 is 16 amino acids. The V and J ends lost 4 bases and 0 bases respectively, with 15 bases between them. CDR3 coding DNA: TGTGCCAGCAGTGTAGGGGCGCGTGATATGAACACTGAAGCTTTCTTT. It encodes CASSVGARDMNTEAFF.

The chain uses TRBV10-3 and TRBJ1-5; D is uncertain. Germline V gene lookup returns CDR1 ENHRY and CDR2 SYGVKD. This CDR3 comprises 12 residues. V gave up 10 bases and J gave up 2 bases, with 9 bases separating them. CDR3 sequence reads: CATGGGNQPQHF. Written as DNA, the CDR3 is TGTGCCACCGGCGGGGGCAATCAGCCCCAGCATTTT.

V and J are TRBV4-2 and TRBJ2-1, with 7 bases that match TRBD1. The CDR3 runs to 14 residues. V lost 6 bases and J lost 8; bases outside the gene matches: 10. Germline V CDR1 and CDR2: LGHNA, YNFKEQ. The CDR3 reads CASSTGTAVHEQFF. The CDR3 coding sequence is TGTGCCAGCAGTACCGGGACAGCCGTCCATGAGCAGTTCTTC.

This clone was detected only a few times. The rearrangement uses TRBV18 and TRBJ1-2; 8 nucleotides line up with TRBD1. Germline lookup yields CDR1 KGHSH and CDR2 LQKENI. This CDR3 has 15 residues. V shed 6 bases, J shed 3 bases, and the junction held 9 bases outside the gene matches. CDR3 DNA: TGTGCCAGCTCTTTATCGGACAGGGTCGACTATGGCTACACCTTC. This codes for CASSLSDRVDYGYTF.

This clone was seen a few times. The rearrangement joins TRBV3-1 (or the pseudogene TRBV3-2) to TRBJ1-2, with 7 positions matching TRBD1. The germline V gene has CDR1 LGHDT and CDR2 YNNKEL (reference sequence). The CDR3 has 13 residues. Losses at the gene ends were 4 bases for V and 8 bases for J; bases not matched to a gene: 7. In DNA, the CDR3 is TGTGCCAGCAGCCCCGGACAGGTTGGGGGCTACACCTTC. It yields the protein CASSPGQVGGYTF.

This clone was found once. The chain recombines TRBV19 with TRBJ2-1; D not certain. This CDR3 spans 15 amino acids. Germline V lookup: CDR1 LNHDA, CDR2 SQIVND (reference sequence). Trimming stripped 4 bases from V and 2 bases from J, with 12 bases between. CDR3 bases: TGTGCCAGTAGTAAGGCAGGCATCCCCTACAATGAGCAGTTCTTC. Its translation is CASSKAGIPYNEQFF. The complete variable domain, with remaining parts taken from reference TRBV19 and TRBJ2-1, reads DGGITQSPKYLFRKEGQNVTLSCEQNLNHDAMYWYRQDPGQGLRLIYYSQIVNDFQKGDIAEGYSVSREKKESFPLTVTSAQKNPTAFYLCASSKAGIPYNEQFFGPGTRLTVL.

The J gene is TRBJ2-2, the V gene TRBV6-2 or TRBV6-3, with D possibly matching TRBD1 (6 bases). Germline CDR1 MNHEY, CDR2 SVGEGT. Trimming shortened V by 2 bases and J by 7 bases, and 17 bases separated the two germline ends. The CDR3 is made up of 16 amino acids. CDR3: CASSYMTGGRGGELFF. The DNA for the CDR3 is TGTGCCAGCAGTTACATGACAGGCGGGCGCGGCGGGGAGCTGTTTTTT.

This clone came up once. The rearrangement uses TRBV4-3 and TRBJ2-4; TRBD1 might be the D (6 bases). The CDR3 sequence is 17 residues long. The V end was cut by 3 bases, the J end by 0 bases, with 15 bases between. The V gene's germline CDR1 is LGHNA and CDR2 YSLEER. As DNA, the CDR3 is TGCGCCAGCAGCCAGGACTTATGGGGGCTAGCCAAAAACATTCAGTACTTC. Residues: CASSQDLWGLAKNIQYF.

This clone was observed a few times. The chain combines TRBV6-1 with TRBJ1-1; 12 nucleotides match TRBD1. The CDR3 is 18 amino acids. The trim removed 3 bases at V and 0 bases at J, leaving 8 bases unmatched. Germline CDR1 MNHNS, CDR2 SASEGT. This CDR3 reads CASSDRGGQGAVNTEAFF. The DNA of the CDR3 is TGTGCCAGCAGTGACCGGGGGGGACAGGGGGCCGTGAACACTGAAGCTTTCTTT.

This clone was detected only a few times. The CDR3 reads CASREQGAGGQPQHF. DNA for the CDR3: TGTGCCAGCAGGGAACAGGGGGCCGGAGGGCAGCCCCAGCATTTT. This sequence joins TRBV2 and TRBJ1-5, with 9 bases lining up with TRBD1. This CDR3 comprises 15 residues. Per the germline V gene, CDR1 is SNHLY and CDR2 is FYNNEI. V shed 6 bases and J 7 bases; nucleotides not matched to a gene: 10.